What follows are 2 T cell receptor beta chains derived from one specimen sequenced in a study of T-cell memory formation after mild COVID-19. TCRdb fed the 5' RACE reads into MiXCR, producing one record per CDR3 protein. The sample lists around 390,000 distinct CDR3 sequences; 16% were seen once. Sequencing was performed on PBMCs or a T cell subset sorted from them (not recorded which). The receptors stem from a man aged 18 to 30 who had mild COVID-19 (a few samples of this study predate the infection). Cell type and time point are not known.

This clonotype came up a few times. J is TRBJ2-3 and V is TRBV7-6; D is unresolved. Trimming stripped 5 bases from V and 5 bases from J, with 14 bases between. CDR3 length: 14 residues. Per the germline V gene, CDR1 is SGHVS and CDR2 is FNYEAQ. CDR3: CASSLSSPEDTQYF. Here the CDR3 DNA reads TGTGCCAGCAGCCTCTCTAGTCCGGAAGATACGCAGTATTTT. Together with reference TRBV7-6 and TRBJ2-3, the CDR3 gives the full variable domain: GAGVSQSPRYKVTKRGQDVALRCDPISGHVSLYWYRQALGQGPEFLTYFNYEAQQDKSGLPNDRFSAERPEGSISTLTIQRTEQRDSAMYRCASSLSSPEDTQYFGPGTRLTVL.

This clonotype has a handful of counts. The chain links TRBV11-2 to TRBJ2-7, with 7 nucleotides matching TRBD2. Germline values: CDR1 SGHAT, CDR2 FQNNGV. The junction had 5 bases not matched to a gene; V was cut back by 3 bases and J by 3 bases. This CDR3 region has 14 residues. CDR3 protein: CASSFRLAIYEQYV. The CDR3 nucleotides are TGTGCCAGCAGCTTCAGACTAGCTATCTACGAGCAGTACGTC.